These 19 T cell receptor beta chains came from one sample sequenced in a study of OX40 agonist ivuxolimab in advanced cancers. Library construction relied on the immunoSEQ multiplex PCR assay. In its TCRdb copy, this immuneACCESS table keeps in-frame sequences only and misses some clones. Where compared with another copy, unresolved V genes explain less than half of these, and the others have no known cause. The sample table contains tens of thousands of clones; only one count was recorded for around 83% of them. The ten largest clonotypes hold 4.5% to 5.5% of the sample. The specimen was CD4+ or CD8+ T cells sorted from blood, collected in a trial of the OX40 agonist ivuxolimab. The receptor source for this set is an adult with an advanced solid tumor such as melanoma, head and neck, liver or kidney cancer.

V usage is TRBV9 and J usage is TRBJ2-7; TRBD2 might be the D (5 bases). Trimming shortened V by 6 bases and J by 3 bases, and 13 bases separated the two germline ends. The CDR3 totals 13 residues. Germline V gives CDR1 SGDLS, CDR2 YYNGEE. The CDR3 protein is CASNEEGLYEQYF. The CDR3 region has the DNA TGTGCCAGCAACGAAGAGGGTCTCTACGAGCAGTACTTC.

The chain recombines TRBV7-2 with TRBJ1-4; tentative D call: TRBD1 (5 bases). Germline-derived CDR1 and CDR2 are SGHTA and FQGNSA. The ends were cut back, 1 base at V and 5 bases at J, with 5 bases in the middle. The CDR3 spans 13 residues. The CDR3 protein is CASSLGGNEKLFF. The CDR3 bases are TGTGCCAGCAGCTTAGGGGGGAATGAAAAACTGTTTTTT.

This rearrangement joins TRBV30 to TRBJ1-4, with 12 nucleotides matching TRBD1. J was trimmed by 0 bases and V by 5 bases; bases with no gene match: 16. Germline CDR1 GTSNPN, CDR2 SVGIG (reference sequence). CDR3 length: 20 residues. DNA for the CDR3: TGTGCCTGGGTGGGGCCGAGGGGACAGGGGGCCGATTCAACTAATGAAAAACTGTTTTTT. It yields the protein CAWVGPRGQGADSTNEKLFF.

The chain combines TRBV18 with TRBJ2-7; 7 positions agree with TRBD1. The CDR3 covers 14 residues. In germline, CDR1 is KGHSH, CDR2 LQKENI. The J segment lost 3 bases and the V segment lost 2 bases, leaving 4 bases of the junction unmatched. CDR3 residues: CASSPTGDLYEQYF. The CDR3 DNA reads as TGTGCCAGCTCACCAACAGGGGACCTCTACGAGCAGTACTTC.

This chain links TRBV7-2 with TRBJ2-7; unclear D gene. The germline gives CDR1 SGHTA, CDR2 FQGNSA. V gave up 4 bases and J gave up 3 bases, with 7 bases separating them. The CDR3 covers 12 residues. In DNA, the CDR3 is TGTGCCAGCAGCTCCATACACTACGAGCAGTACTTC. Translating gives CASSSIHYEQYF.

The CDR3 sequence: CASGTLYEQYF. CDR3 nucleotide sequence: TGTGCCAGCGGGACTCTCTACGAGCAGTACTTC. V gene TRBV27 combines with J gene TRBJ2-7; possibly TRBD2 for D (6 bases). V was clipped by 8 bases and J by 3 bases, with 8 bases between them. Germline loops: CDR1 MNHEY, CDR2 SMNVEV (reference sequence). This CDR3 comprises 11 residues.

The rearrangement joins TRBV7-9 to TRBJ1-3, with D unclear. Germline V gene data show CDR1 as SEHNR and CDR2 as FQNEAQ (reference sequence). This CDR3 is built from 14 residues. The ends were cut back, 1 base at V and 1 base at J, with 5 bases in the middle. This chain's CDR3 is CASSLVGSGNTIYF. CDR3 in DNA: TGTGCCAGCAGCTTAGTGGGATCTGGAAACACCATATATTTT.

This chain joins TRBV5-6 and TRBJ2-1, with a weak D call TRBD1 (6 bases). CDR1 is SGHDT, CDR2 YYEEEE, per germline. CDR3 size: 10 residues. V lost 4 bases to trimming and J lost 16 bases, with 12 bases between them. CDR3 loop: CASSGGDTFF. DNA for the CDR3: TGTGCCAGCAGCGGTGGGGACACCTTCTTC.

This chain connects TRBV27 to TRBJ2-2; D is uncertain. Germline V lookup: CDR1 MNHEY, CDR2 SMNVEV (reference sequence). Between the trimmed V and J ends, which lost 5 bases and 3 bases, there was a span of 10 bases. This CDR3 spans 14 amino acids. The CDR3 reads CASSETWDTGELFF. The CDR3 DNA sequence: TGTGCCAGCAGTGAAACATGGGACACCGGGGAGCTGTTTTTT.

The count of this clone is one. A junction boundary mismatches the germline segment, possibly from a read error. V gene TRBV19 combines with J gene TRBJ2-7; D not certain. The CDR3 is made up of 11 amino acids. Germline values: CDR1 LNHDA, CDR2 SQIVND (reference sequence). This CDR3 is CASRTGRNSHF. CDR3 sequence (DNA): TGTGCCAGTAGAACCGGCCGGAACTCCCACTTC. The full variable domain, rest sourced from reference TRBV19 and TRBJ2-7, is DGGITQSPKYLFRKEGQNVTLSCEQNLNHDAMYWYRQDPGQGLRLIYYSQIVNDFQKGDIAEGYSVSREKKESFPLTVTSAQKNPTAFYLCASRTGRNSHFGPGTRLTVT.

This clone was seen just once. V is TRBV6-1 and J is TRBJ1-5; a weak D match, TRBD1 (5 bases). The V end lost 5 bases, the J end lost 2 bases, and 19 bases lay between the germline ends. Germline CDR1 is MNHNS and CDR2 is SASEGT. The CDR3 is 17 amino acids. CDR3 sequence: CASSKGALGPGNQPQHF. CDR3 sequence (DNA): TGTGCCAGCAGTAAAGGGGCCCTAGGGCCGGGCAATCAGCCCCAGCATTTT.

V usage is TRBV7-9 and J usage is TRBJ2-3, with TRBD1 identical over 8 bases. The J segment lost 11 bases and the V segment lost 6 bases, leaving 7 bases of the junction unmatched. There are 12 residues in the CDR3. CDR1 is SEHNR and CDR2 is FQNEAQ in the germline V gene (reference sequence). DNA of the CDR3: TGTGCCAGCAGTCATGACAGGGGCCAGCAGTATTTT. Amino acid sequence: CASSHDRGQQYF.

The CDR3 nucleotides read TGTGCCTGGAGTCGACTCCGGACTAGCGGGACCTACAATGAGCAGTTCTTC. Translated, it gives CAWSRLRTSGTYNEQFF. The V and J genes are TRBV30 and TRBJ2-1, with 12 bases fitting TRBD2. The CDR3 consists of 17 residues. The V segment lost 2 bases and the J segment 2 bases; nucleotides outside the gene matches: 7. Germline V gene lookup returns CDR1 GTSNPN and CDR2 SVGIG (reference sequence). Based on the CDR3 plus reference TRBV30 and TRBJ2-1, the full variable domain is SQTIHQWPATLVQPVGSPLSLECTVEGTSNPNLYWYRQAAGRGLQLLFYSVGIGQISSEVPQNLSASRPQDRQFILSSKKLLLSDSGFYLCAWSRLRTSGTYNEQFFGPGTRLTVL.

The chain employs TRBV5-4 and TRBJ2-1; D remains unclear. V lost 0 bases, J lost 12 bases, and 16 bases lay in between. The germline V gene has CDR1 SGHNT and CDR2 YYREEE (reference sequence). CDR3 length: 14 residues. CDR3 nucleotide sequence: TGTGCCAGCAGCTTGGGGTCTCGGAGTCGTGCGCAGTTCTTC. Amino acids: CASSLGSRSRAQFF.

This clone has more than one count but fewer than ten. V is TRBV7-2 and J is TRBJ2-3; no firm D call. CDR1 SGHTA and CDR2 FQGNSA come from the germline V gene. The CDR3 has 11 amino acids. V was clipped by 1 base and J by 5 bases, with 1 base between them. The CDR3 coding sequence is TGTGCCAGCAGCTTAGAAGATACGCAGTATTTT. Its protein is CASSLEDTQYF.

This clone appeared a few times. The chain uses TRBV2 and TRBJ1-1, with D uncertain. The CDR3 has 13 amino acids. The V end was cut by 4 bases, the J end by 11 bases, with 17 bases between. Germline-derived CDR1 and CDR2 are SNHLY and FYNNEI. The CDR3 here is CASSGGRESGAFF. The CDR3 coding sequence is TGTGCCAGCAGTGGAGGACGGGAGTCGGGGGCTTTCTTT.

The chain joins TRBV6-1 to TRBJ2-5, with 8 bases fitting TRBD1. With the DNA end fitting TRBJ2-7 better, the J assignment may be wrong. Germline CDR1 reads MNHNS; CDR2 reads SASEGT. The CDR3 has 16 amino acids. The CDR3 spells CASSEAYPGQVYEQYF. DNA for the CDR3: TGTGCCAGCAGTGAAGCCTATCCGGGACAGGTCTACGAGCAGTACTTC.

V usage is TRBV6-5 and J usage is TRBJ2-7; a possible D gene is TRBD1 (6 bases). The CDR3 runs 15 residues. Germline lookup yields CDR1 MNHEY and CDR2 SVGAGI. The ends were cut back, 5 bases at V and 3 bases at J, with 17 bases in the middle. This CDR3 reads CASSRHRASRYEQYF. The CDR3 DNA follows: TGTGCCAGCAGTAGACACAGGGCCTCCCGCTACGAGCAGTACTTC.

CDR3 in amino acids: CASSPRWQGTAYEQYF. CDR3 nucleotides: TGTGCCAGCTCACCGCGTTGGCAGGGGACCGCCTACGAGCAGTACTTC. The rearrangement uses TRBV18 and TRBJ2-7; the D gene is possibly TRBD1 (6 bases). V was shortened by 3 bases and J by 2 bases, with 17 bases between the two germline ends. CDR1 is KGHSH, CDR2 LQKENI, per germline. The CDR3 contains 16 residues.